Each of the 28 T cell receptor beta chains below was sequenced from the same sample in a study of T cell responses to AZD1222 COVID-19 vaccine. Method: immunoSEQ multiplex PCR; TCRdb's copy keeps in-frame clones and lacks some. Seen here are around 81,000 clones, roughly 85% observed once, and the top ten hold 2.5% to 3%. The material sequenced was peripheral blood, taken on day 0 of AZD1222 vaccination. Source of these receptors: an adult in good health.

The rearrangement uses TRBV11-2 and TRBJ1-2; D is unclear. This CDR3 is built from 14 residues. The germline gives CDR1 SGHAT, CDR2 FQNNGV. V lost 1 base and J lost 3, with 9 bases in between. CDR3 protein: CASSLGLSHYGYTF. The CDR3 coding sequence is TGTGCCAGCAGCTTAGGTCTCTCACACTATGGCTACACCTTC.

V gene TRBV9 combines with J gene TRBJ1-2; maybe TRBD1 (5 bases). Germline V CDR1 and CDR2: SGDLS, YYNGEE. The CDR3 extends over 17 amino acids. Trimming cost V 4 bases and J 4 bases, with 23 bases left between them. The CDR3 protein is CASSHTPQETATYGYTF. The CDR3 DNA is TGTGCCAGCAGCCACACGCCTCAGGAGACAGCGACCTATGGCTACACCTTC.

This chain connects TRBV5-1 to TRBJ2-1, with a possible D match to TRBD1 (6 bases). Germline V CDR1 and CDR2: SGHRS, YFSETQ. The ends were cut back, 0 bases at V and 0 bases at J, with 7 bases in the middle. The CDR3 covers 15 residues. The CDR3 spells CASSLVQGSYNEQFF. As DNA, the CDR3 is TGCGCCAGCAGCTTGGTACAGGGCTCCTACAATGAGCAGTTCTTC. Variable domain in full (rest from reference TRBV5-1 and TRBJ2-1): KAGVTQTPRYLIKTRGQQVTLSCSPISGHRSVSWYQQTPGQGLQFLFEYFSETQRNKGNFPGRFSGRQFSNSRSEMNVSTLELGDSALYLCASSLVQGSYNEQFFGPGTRLTVL.

The V gene is TRBV5-6, the J gene TRBJ1-5; D uncertain. This CDR3 region has 13 residues. The V gene's germline CDR1 is SGHDT and CDR2 YYEEEE. V was cut by 0 bases and J by 3 bases, with 4 bases left in between. CDR3 in amino acids: CASSLGYNQPQHF. The CDR3 DNA sequence: TGTGCCAGCAGCTTGGGGTACAATCAGCCCCAGCATTTT.

A few counts support this clone. This rearrangement joins TRBV7-2 to TRBJ1-2; D remains ambiguous. The CDR3 is 14 residues long. Germline V gene sequence: CDR1 SGHTA, CDR2 FQGNSA. The ends were cut back, 5 bases at V and 3 bases at J, with 13 bases in the middle. The CDR3 DNA reads as TGTGCCAGCAGCCCCCGGAGAGGTGACTATGGCTACACCTTC. This gives the protein CASSPRRGDYGYTF.

The chain employs TRBV19 and TRBJ1-4; D may be TRBD1 (6 bases). Trimming removed 6 bases at V and 5 bases at J, with 19 bases between. The CDR3 extends over 16 amino acids. Germline CDR1 and CDR2: LNHDA and SQIVND (reference sequence). In DNA form, the CDR3 reads TGTGCCAGTAGCAGGGGCCCACGGTTTGGGAATGAAAAACTGTTTTTT. This sequence encodes CASSRGPRFGNEKLFF.

This clone was picked up a small number of times. V gene TRBV5-1 combines with J gene TRBJ2-3, with TRBD2 identical over 14 bases. Per germline, CDR1 SGHRS and CDR2 YFSETQ. Trimming at V came to 6 bases and at J to 5 bases, leaving 5 bases not matched to a gene. This CDR3 has 15 amino acids. The CDR3 nucleotides read TGCGCCAGCAAGACTAGCGGGGGGGCCATAGATACGCAGTATTTT. Its translation is CASKTSGGAIDTQYF.

This chain uses TRBV5-8 with TRBJ2-5, with a tentative D call TRBD1 (5 bases). Trimming pared 4 bases from V and 5 bases from J, leaving 18 bases between. The germline V gene has CDR1 SGHTS and CDR2 YDEGEE. The CDR3 is 15 residues long. CDR3 region: CASSQLVLDIETQYF. The CDR3 DNA reads as TGTGCCAGCAGCCAGTTGGTTTTGGACATCGAGACCCAGTACTTC.

Here the CDR3 reads CASSQEGTSGRGVQFF. CDR3 sequence (DNA): TGTGCCAGCAGCCAAGAGGGGACTAGCGGGAGAGGGGTGCAGTTCTTC. The chain combines TRBV3-1 (or the pseudogene TRBV3-2) with TRBJ2-1; 14 positions match TRBD2. Germline CDR1 LGHDT, CDR2 YNNKEL (reference sequence). The CDR3 is 16 amino acids. Trimming cost V 0 bases and J 12 bases; bases outside gene matches: 7.

The chain employs TRBV6-5 and TRBJ2-2, with 7 bases aligning to TRBD2. With V trimmed by 6 bases and J by 7 bases, 5 bases remained unmatched. CDR3 length equals 13 residues. Germline values: CDR1 MNHEY, CDR2 SVGAGI. CDR3 coding DNA: TGTGCCAGCAGAAGAGCGGGGAGCGGGGAGCTGTTTTTT. Encoded protein: CASRRAGSGELFF.

This clone was seen more than once but under ten times. The CDR3 DNA reads TGTGCCAGCAGCTTAAGGAGGGGGAGGATGAACACTGAAGCTTTCTTT. This gives the protein CASSLRRGRMNTEAFF. The chain employs TRBV11-1 and TRBJ1-1, with D maybe TRBD1 (6 bases). Germline values: CDR1 SGHAT, CDR2 FQDESV (reference sequence). Trimming pared 2 bases from V and 0 bases from J, leaving 13 bases between. The CDR3 sequence is 16 residues long.

The rearrangement uses TRBV7-8 and TRBJ2-7; the D gene could be TRBD1 or TRBD2 (5 bases each). This CDR3 is 13 amino acids long. Germline lookup yields CDR1 SGHVS and CDR2 FQNEAQ. Deletions cut 1 base from V and 5 bases from J, with 9 bases between. CDR3 protein: CASSLGGSDEQYF. DNA of the CDR3: TGTGCCAGCAGCTTAGGGGGGTCGGACGAGCAGTACTTC.

The rearrangement links TRBV13 to TRBJ2-7; D perhaps matches TRBD1 (5 bases). CDR3 length equals 16 residues. V dropped 5 bases and J dropped 2 bases, with 19 bases sitting between them. The germline V gene has CDR1 PRHDT and CDR2 FYEKMQ (reference sequence). CDR3 in amino acids: CASSPSPVGHAYEQYF. The CDR3 nucleotides are TGTGCCAGCAGCCCATCCCCGGTGGGGCATGCCTACGAGCAGTACTTC.

This clone appeared a few times. V is TRBV27 and J is TRBJ2-7; no clear D. Deletions cut 6 bases from V and 2 bases from J, with 11 bases between. CDR3 size: 13 residues. The germline gives CDR1 MNHEY, CDR2 SMNVEV (reference sequence). CDR3 DNA: TGTGCCAGCAGCCCGGGTAAAACCTACGAGCAGTACTTC. Translation gives CASSPGKTYEQYF.

The chain joins TRBV4-1 to TRBJ1-6; TRBD1 might be the D (6 bases). Trimming shortened V by 2 bases and J by 11 bases, and 19 bases separated the two germline ends. Germline loops: CDR1 MGHRA, CDR2 YSYEKL. This CDR3 comprises 16 residues. This CDR3 reads CASSQPGQTPIPPLHF. The CDR3 DNA follows: TGCGCCAGCAGCCAACCTGGACAGACCCCAATTCCACCCCTCCACTTT.

This clone was found once. The gene calls are TRBV18 and TRBJ1-4; 8 bases align to TRBD1. The germline V gene has CDR1 KGHSH and CDR2 LQKENI. After removal of 2 bases from V and 2 bases from J, the junction contained 7 bases not matched to a gene. The CDR3 loop spans 17 amino acids. The CDR3 loop is CASSPKSQGATNEKLFF. In DNA, the CDR3 is TGTGCCAGCTCACCAAAGTCCCAGGGGGCGACTAATGAAAAACTGTTTTTT. The full variable domain, completed using reference TRBV18 and TRBJ1-4, is NAGVMQNPRHLVRRRGQEARLRCSPMKGHSHVYWYRQLPEEGLKFMVYLQKENIIDESGMPKERFSAEFPKEGPSILRIQQVVRGDSAAYFCASSPKSQGATNEKLFFGSGTQLSVL.

This chain uses TRBV7-9 with TRBJ2-1; 8 bases agree with TRBD2. The length of the CDR3 is 18 residues. Per the germline V gene, CDR1 is SEHNR and CDR2 is FQNEAQ (reference sequence). The V and J ends lost 1 base and 3 bases, in that order; junction bases with no gene match: 11. The CDR3 loop reads CASSLGRWGLVFYNEQFF. CDR3 bases: TGTGCCAGCAGCTTAGGTCGTTGGGGACTAGTGTTCTACAATGAGCAGTTCTTC.

This chain links TRBV18 with TRBJ1-1; maybe TRBD1 (6 bases). Germline CDR1 reads KGHSH; CDR2 reads LQKENI. The V end was cut by 6 bases, the J end by 1 base, with 9 bases between. The CDR3 is 13 amino acids. Here the CDR3 reads CASSRDKNTEAFF. CDR3 nucleotide sequence: TGTGCCAGCTCCCGGGACAAGAACACTGAAGCTTTCTTT. The entire variable domain, with the rest obtained from reference TRBV18 and TRBJ1-1, is as follows: NAGVMQNPRHLVRRRGQEARLRCSPMKGHSHVYWYRQLPEEGLKFMVYLQKENIIDESGMPKERFSAEFPKEGPSILRIQQVVRGDSAAYFCASSRDKNTEAFFGQGTRLTVV.

In this sample, this clone turned up once. The rearrangement joins TRBV5-5 to TRBJ2-3, with 11 bases fitting TRBD1. CDR1 and CDR2 (germline): SGHKS, YYEKEE (reference sequence). Trimming at V came to 1 base and at J to 4 bases, leaving 2 bases not matched to a gene. This CDR3 comprises 15 residues. In nucleotides, the CDR3 is TGTGCCAGCAGCTTGTGGGGACAGGGGGCAGATACGCAGTATTTT. It specifies CASSLWGQGADTQYF.

The chain couples TRBV15 to TRBJ2-2; no clear D. The CDR3 is 14 residues long. V dropped 4 bases and J dropped 5 bases, with 11 bases sitting between them. Per the germline V gene, CDR1 is LNHNV and CDR2 is YYDKDF (reference sequence). CDR3 in DNA: TGTGCCACCAGCACCAGTGGCCGGACCGGGGAGCTGTTTTTT. Amino acid sequence: CATSTSGRTGELFF.

V gene TRBV6-2 or TRBV6-3 combines with J gene TRBJ2-7; D remains ambiguous. The CDR3 has 13 residues. CDR1 is MNHEY, CDR2 SVGEGT, per germline. V was cut by 2 bases and J by 4 bases, with 9 bases left in between. The CDR3 protein is CASSYGLSYEQYF. The DNA for the CDR3 is TGTGCCAGCAGTTACGGGCTCTCGTACGAGCAGTACTTC.

This chain joins TRBV10-3 and TRBJ1-2; 8 nucleotides agree with TRBD1. J lost 2 bases, V lost 11 bases, and 10 bases had no gene match. CDR3 length equals 14 residues. In germline, CDR1 is ENHRY, CDR2 SYGVKD. The CDR3 DNA is TGTGCCTTAGCCTCAGGGGGCCTAAACTATGGCTACACCTTC. Protein sequence: CALASGGLNYGYTF.

J is TRBJ2-5 and V is TRBV29-1; maybe TRBD1 (5 bases). CDR3 length equals 12 residues. The V and J ends lost 4 bases and 1 base respectively, with 7 bases between them. Germline V gives CDR1 SQVTM, CDR2 ANQGSEA. Here the CDR3 DNA reads TGCAGCGTTGTTACAGGCCAAGAGACCCAGTACTTC. It codes for CSVVTGQETQYF.

This clone was counted once. This chain joins TRBV5-8 and TRBJ2-3, with D perhaps TRBD1 or TRBD2 (5 bases each). Trimming removed 1 base from V and 2 bases from J, with 14 bases in between. The CDR3 consists of 16 residues. Germline assignment: CDR1 SGHTS and CDR2 YDEGEE. The CDR3 here is CASSLLGPEVTDTQYF. The CDR3 DNA is TGTGCCAGCAGCTTGTTGGGGCCGGAGGTCACAGATACGCAGTATTTT.

The rearrangement links TRBV5-6 to TRBJ1-3; D is uncertain. Trimming shortened V by 1 base and J by 0 bases, and 8 bases separated the two germline ends. Germline V lookup: CDR1 SGHDT, CDR2 YYEEEE. The CDR3 spans 15 residues. CDR3 region: CASSLIPDSGNTIYF. The CDR3 DNA sequence: TGTGCCAGCAGCTTGATCCCTGACTCTGGAAACACCATATATTTT. Supplemented by reference TRBV5-6 and TRBJ1-3, the full variable domain reads DAGVTQSPTHLIKTRGQQVTLRCSPKSGHDTVSWYQQALGQGPQFIFQYYEEEERQRGNFPDRFSGHQFPNYSSELNVNALLLGDSALYLCASSLIPDSGNTIYFGEGSWLTVV.

This clone occurred once. The chain employs TRBV7-2 and TRBJ2-2; D is undetermined. The CDR3 has 14 amino acids. Trimming took 2 bases from V and 3 from J, leaving 7 bases between them. Germline CDR1 reads SGHTA; CDR2 reads FQGNSA. CDR3 region: CASSLWSYTGELFF. CDR3 nucleotide sequence: TGTGCCAGCAGCTTATGGAGTTACACCGGGGAGCTGTTTTTT.

V and J are TRBV4-3 and TRBJ2-3; 9 bases agree with TRBD2. The germline V gene has CDR1 LGHNA and CDR2 YSLEER. The CDR3 spans 16 residues. With 4 bases clipped from V and 5 bases from J, the junction kept 10 bases outside the gene matches. CDR3 DNA sequence: TGCGCCAGCAGCCTGGATAGCGGGAGTACTCAAGATACGCAGTATTTT. Amino acid sequence: CASSLDSGSTQDTQYF.

The rearrangement links TRBV4-3 to TRBJ1-3, with D perhaps matching TRBD1 (5 bases). Germline V gene data show CDR1 as LGHNA and CDR2 as YSLEER. The CDR3 runs to 16 residues. The V and J ends lost 0 bases and 0 bases respectively, with 9 bases between them. CDR3 loop: CASSQDRGGSGNTIYF. CDR3 bases: TGCGCCAGCAGCCAAGATAGGGGCGGCTCTGGAAACACCATATATTTT.